This paragraph covers one T cell receptor (beta chain) sequence. Its matching antigen is unknown. PCR employed 60 Vbeta and 13 Jbeta primers. Sequencing used immunoSEQ multiplex PCR; TCRdb keeps in-frame clones, though not all of them. The data hold about 130,000 clones, with roughly three quarters observed a single time. This entry is derived from a study of cytomegalovirus exposure and HLA in healthy donors. General study results and limits: As a later analysis showed, several of the most significant clusters appeared to be linked to common viral pathogens. For most TCR beta V segments, an earlier analysis put the productive rate at about 87% or about 30% of the time. There were 150 or so TCR beta chains listed as cytomegalovirus-associated. Later genetic work tied a missense DCLRE1C variant to beta-chain V and J trimming.

This TCR was sampled from a man younger than 30 in good health and CMV-seronegative. Source material: PBMCs.

CDR3 protein: CASSRSGGSYNEQFF. In nucleotides, the CDR3 is TGTGCCAGTAGCCGGAGCGGGGGCTCCTACAATGAGCAGTTCTTC. The rearrangement links TRBV19 to TRBJ2-1; 8 nucleotides align to TRBD2. CDR1 is LNHDA and CDR2 is SQIVND in the germline V gene (reference sequence). V was pared by 6 bases and J by 0 bases, with 4 bases of the junction left unmatched. The CDR3 length is 15 residues.